The present T cell receptor beta chain was sequenced within a study of blood T cells in healthy people across ages. A sample-barcoded 5' primer and a J-beta primer mix were used in a second PCR of roughly 7 to 12 cycles. Each cDNA molecule was tagged by a template-switch adaptor with 12 random nucleotides. One entry per CDR3 protein results from TCRdb running MiXCR on the 5' RACE reads. The sample holds hundreds of thousands of distinct CDR3 sequences, more than 45% seen once. The junction had 4 bases not matched to a gene; V was cut back by 4 bases and J by 7 bases. The CDR3 consists of 12 residues. Germline V gene sequence: CDR1 MDHEN, CDR2 SYDVKM. Study-level results: A strong correlation was seen between TCR beta diversity and naive T cell percentage. The donors' CMV status was not determined, possibly confounding changes in expanded clonotypes.

Remarks on this clonotype: As yet, its antigen is unknown.

The sample consisted of blood. The chain combines TRBV28 with TRBJ2-7; TRBD2 matches at 7 bases. This receptor was taken from a man younger than 40 in good health. CDR3 DNA sequence: TGTGCCAGCAGTTCCGTGCGGGGGGAGCAGTACTTC. It codes for CASSSVRGEQYF.